This T cell receptor beta chain comes out of a study of CD8+ T cells in alopecia areata. From germline, CDR1 is SGHDT and CDR2 YYEEEE. J lost 9 bases, V lost 2 bases, and 8 bases had no gene match. The CDR3 extends over 15 amino acids. Regarding treatment: oral pan-JAK inhibitor, 5-10 mg twice daily. Punch biopsies of lesional scalp, plus peripheral blood, were taken from alopecia areata patients. CD4+ and CD8+ T cells were sorted from PBMCs stained for CD3, CD4 and CD8. Once RNA had been extracted, it was reverse transcribed into cDNA to act as the sequencing template. Sequenced by immunoSEQ multiplex PCR; TCRdb stores in-frame clones only, minus some. This sample carries more than 150,000 clones, about 60% of them seen once, and the ten largest clones take around 12%. General observations from the study: Mice gave a clearer picture of TCR sharing than patients did, possibly for HLA-related reasons.

As regards this clone: Antigen unknown.

The sequences come from CD8+ T cells sorted from blood, collected at week 24, from a patient treated with tofacitinib. The clonotype originates from a human donor with alopecia areata. V is TRBV5-6 and J is TRBJ1-5, with 10 bases matching TRBD1. The chain's CDR3 is CASSFGTGEVRPQHF. As DNA, the CDR3 is TGTGCCAGCAGCTTCGGGACAGGGGAAGTTAGGCCCCAGCATTTT.